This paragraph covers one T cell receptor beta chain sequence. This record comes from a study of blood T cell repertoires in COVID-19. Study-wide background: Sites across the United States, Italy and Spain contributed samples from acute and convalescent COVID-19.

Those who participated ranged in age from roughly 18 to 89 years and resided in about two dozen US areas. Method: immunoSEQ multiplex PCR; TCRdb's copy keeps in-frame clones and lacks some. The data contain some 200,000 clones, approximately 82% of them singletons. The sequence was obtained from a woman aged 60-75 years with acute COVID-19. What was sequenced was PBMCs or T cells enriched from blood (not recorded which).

The chain's CDR3 is CASSLDSNYGYTF. DNA of the CDR3: TGTGCCAGCAGTTTGGACTCTAACTATGGCTACACCTTC. This rearrangement joins TRBV11-2 to TRBJ1-2; D gene unclear. This CDR3 comprises 13 residues. V was shortened by 6 bases and J by 0 bases, with 8 bases between the two germline ends. Germline V gene lookup returns CDR1 SGHAT and CDR2 FQNNGV.